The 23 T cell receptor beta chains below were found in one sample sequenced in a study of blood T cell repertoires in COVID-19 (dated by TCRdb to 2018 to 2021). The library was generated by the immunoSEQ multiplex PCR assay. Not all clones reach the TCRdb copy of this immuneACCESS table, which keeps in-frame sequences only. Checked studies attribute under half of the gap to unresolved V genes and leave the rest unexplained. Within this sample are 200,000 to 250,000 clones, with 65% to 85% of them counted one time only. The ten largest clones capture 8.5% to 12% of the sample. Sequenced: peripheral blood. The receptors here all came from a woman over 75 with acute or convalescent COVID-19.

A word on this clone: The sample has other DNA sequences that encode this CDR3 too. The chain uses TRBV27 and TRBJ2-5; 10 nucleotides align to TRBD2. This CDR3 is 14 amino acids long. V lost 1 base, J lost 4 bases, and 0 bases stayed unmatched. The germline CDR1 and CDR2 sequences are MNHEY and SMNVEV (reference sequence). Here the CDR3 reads CASSLLAGGETQYF. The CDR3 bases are TGTGCCAGCAGTTTATTAGCGGGAGGAGAGACCCAGTACTTC.

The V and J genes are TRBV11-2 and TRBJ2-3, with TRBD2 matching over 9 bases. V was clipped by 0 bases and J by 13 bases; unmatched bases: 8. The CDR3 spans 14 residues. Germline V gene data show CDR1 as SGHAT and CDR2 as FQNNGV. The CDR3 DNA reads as TGTGCCAGCAGCTTAGAGCGGGAGGGCCGAGGGGAGTATTTT. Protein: CASSLEREGRGEYF.

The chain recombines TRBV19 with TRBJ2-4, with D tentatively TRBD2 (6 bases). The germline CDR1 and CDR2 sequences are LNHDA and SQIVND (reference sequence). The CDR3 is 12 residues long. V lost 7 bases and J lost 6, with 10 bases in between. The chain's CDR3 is CASTSGGNIQYF. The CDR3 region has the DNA TGTGCCAGTACCTCCGGGGGAAACATTCAGTACTTC. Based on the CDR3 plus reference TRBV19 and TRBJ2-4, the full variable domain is DGGITQSPKYLFRKEGQNVTLSCEQNLNHDAMYWYRQDPGQGLRLIYYSQIVNDFQKGDIAEGYSVSREKKESFPLTVTSAQKNPTAFYLCASTSGGNIQYFGAGTRLSVL.

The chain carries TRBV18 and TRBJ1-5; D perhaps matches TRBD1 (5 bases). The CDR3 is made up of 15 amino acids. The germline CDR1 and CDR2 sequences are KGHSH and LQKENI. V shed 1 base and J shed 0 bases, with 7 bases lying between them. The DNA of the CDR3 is TGTGCCAGCTCACCACGCGGGGGTAGCAATCAGCCCCAGCATTTT. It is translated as CASSPRGGSNQPQHF.

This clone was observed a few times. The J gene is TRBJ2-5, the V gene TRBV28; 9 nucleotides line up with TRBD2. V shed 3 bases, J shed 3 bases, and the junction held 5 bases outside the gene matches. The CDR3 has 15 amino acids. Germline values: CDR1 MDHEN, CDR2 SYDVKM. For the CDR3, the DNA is TGTGCCAGCAGTTTCCGCGGGGGGGCGGAAGAGACCCAGTACTTC. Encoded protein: CASSFRGGAEETQYF.

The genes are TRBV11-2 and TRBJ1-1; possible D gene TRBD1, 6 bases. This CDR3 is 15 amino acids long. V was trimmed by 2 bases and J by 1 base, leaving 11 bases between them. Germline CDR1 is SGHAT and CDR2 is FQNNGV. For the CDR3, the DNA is TGTGCCAGCAGCTTAACCGGACAGCAGAACACTGAAGCTTTCTTT. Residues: CASSLTGQQNTEAFF.

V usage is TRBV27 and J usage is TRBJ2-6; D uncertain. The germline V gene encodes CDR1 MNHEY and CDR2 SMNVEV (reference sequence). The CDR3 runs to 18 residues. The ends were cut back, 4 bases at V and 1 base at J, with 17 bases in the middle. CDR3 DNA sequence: TGTGCCAGCAGTTCCGCGGCCTCCGAACGTTCTGGGGCCAACGTCCTGACTTTC. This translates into CASSSAASERSGANVLTF.

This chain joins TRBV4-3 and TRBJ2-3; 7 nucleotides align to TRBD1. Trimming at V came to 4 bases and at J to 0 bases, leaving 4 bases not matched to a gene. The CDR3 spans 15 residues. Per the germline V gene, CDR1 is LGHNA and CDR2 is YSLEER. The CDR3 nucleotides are TGCGCCAGCAGCCTCCGACAGGGTAGCACAGATACGCAGTATTTT. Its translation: CASSLRQGSTDTQYF.

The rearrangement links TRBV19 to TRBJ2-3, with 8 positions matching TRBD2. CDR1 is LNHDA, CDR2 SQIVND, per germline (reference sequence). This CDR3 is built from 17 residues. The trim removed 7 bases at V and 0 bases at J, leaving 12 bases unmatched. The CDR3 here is CASTRGGSGVSTDTQYF. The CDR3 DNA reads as TGTGCCAGTACCCGTGGGGGTAGCGGGGTCAGCACAGATACGCAGTATTTT.

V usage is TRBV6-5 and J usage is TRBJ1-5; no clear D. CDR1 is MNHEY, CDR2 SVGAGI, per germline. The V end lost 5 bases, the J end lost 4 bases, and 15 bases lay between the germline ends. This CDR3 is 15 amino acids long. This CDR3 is CASSRGMGRNQPQHF. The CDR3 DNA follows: TGTGCCAGCAGTCGAGGGATGGGTCGTAATCAGCCCCAGCATTTT.

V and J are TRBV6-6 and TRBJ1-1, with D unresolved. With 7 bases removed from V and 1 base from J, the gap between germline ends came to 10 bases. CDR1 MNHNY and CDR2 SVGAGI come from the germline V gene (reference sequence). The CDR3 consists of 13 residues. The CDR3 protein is CASNVLQNTEAFF. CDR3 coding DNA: TGTGCCAGCAATGTACTCCAGAACACTGAAGCTTTCTTT.

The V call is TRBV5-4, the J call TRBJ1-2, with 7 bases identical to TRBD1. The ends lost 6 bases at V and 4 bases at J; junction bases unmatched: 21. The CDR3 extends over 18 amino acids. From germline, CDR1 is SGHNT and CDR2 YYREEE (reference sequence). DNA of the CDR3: TGTGCCAGCAACCCCGGCGGGGGGGAGGGGGCCGCAATCTATGGCTACACCTTC. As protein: CASNPGGGEGAAIYGYTF. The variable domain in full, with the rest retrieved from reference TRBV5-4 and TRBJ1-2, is ETGVTQSPTHLIKTRGQQVTLRCSSQSGHNTVSWYQQALGQGPQFIFQYYREEENGRGNFPPRFSGLQFPNYSSELNVNALELDDSALYLCASNPGGGEGAAIYGYTFGSGTRLTVV.

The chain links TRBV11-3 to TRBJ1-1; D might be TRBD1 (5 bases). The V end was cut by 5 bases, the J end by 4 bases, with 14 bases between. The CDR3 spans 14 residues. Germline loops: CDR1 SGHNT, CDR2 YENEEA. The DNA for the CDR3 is TGTGCCAGCAGCAGGGGCCCTCCGAGCACTGAAGCTTTCTTT. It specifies CASSRGPPSTEAFF.

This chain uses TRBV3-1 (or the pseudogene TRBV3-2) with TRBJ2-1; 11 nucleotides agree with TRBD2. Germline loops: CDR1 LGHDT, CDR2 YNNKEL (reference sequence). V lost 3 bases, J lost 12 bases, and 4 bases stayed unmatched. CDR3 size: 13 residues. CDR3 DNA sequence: TGTGCCAGCAGCCAGAGGACTAGCGGGTGGCAGTTCTTC. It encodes CASSQRTSGWQFF.

The CDR3 region is CASSSETGQGYNEQFF. Written as DNA, the CDR3 is TGTGCCAGCAGCTCAGAAACGGGACAGGGCTACAATGAGCAGTTCTTC. The chain couples TRBV5-4 to TRBJ2-1; 9 nucleotides agree with TRBD1. CDR3 length equals 16 residues. Germline V gene data show CDR1 as SGHNT and CDR2 as YYREEE (reference sequence). Trimming removed 3 bases from V and 3 bases from J; junction bases left unmatched: 7.

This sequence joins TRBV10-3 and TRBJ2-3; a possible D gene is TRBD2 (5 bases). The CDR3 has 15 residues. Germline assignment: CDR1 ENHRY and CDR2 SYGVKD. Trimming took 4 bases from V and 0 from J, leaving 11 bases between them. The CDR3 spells CAISGEQISTDTQYF. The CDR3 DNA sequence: TGTGCCATCAGTGGGGAGCAGATAAGCACAGATACGCAGTATTTT.

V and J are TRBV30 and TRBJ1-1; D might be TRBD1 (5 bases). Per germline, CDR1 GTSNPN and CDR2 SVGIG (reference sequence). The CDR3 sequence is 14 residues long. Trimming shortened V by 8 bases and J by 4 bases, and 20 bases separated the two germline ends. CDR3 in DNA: TGTGCCAGCCGGTTTTCCGGGGGGGTCACTGAAGCTTTCTTT. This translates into CASRFSGGVTEAFF.

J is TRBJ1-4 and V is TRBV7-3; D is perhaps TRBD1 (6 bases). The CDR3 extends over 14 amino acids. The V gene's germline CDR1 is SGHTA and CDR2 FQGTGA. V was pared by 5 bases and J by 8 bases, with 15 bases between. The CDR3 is CASSPGHPGEKLFF. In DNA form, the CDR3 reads TGTGCCAGCAGCCCGGGACACCCGGGGGAAAAACTGTTTTTT. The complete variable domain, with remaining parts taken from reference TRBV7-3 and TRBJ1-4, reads GAGVSQTPSNKVTEKGKYVELRCDPISGHTALYWYRQSLGQGPEFLIYFQGTGAADDSGLPNDRFFAVRPEGSVSTLKIQRTERGDSAVYLCASSPGHPGEKLFFGSGTQLSVL.

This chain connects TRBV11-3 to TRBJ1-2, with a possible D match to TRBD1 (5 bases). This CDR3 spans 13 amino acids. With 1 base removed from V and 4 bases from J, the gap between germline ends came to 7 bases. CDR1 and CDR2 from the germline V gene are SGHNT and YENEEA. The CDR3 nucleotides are TGTGCCAGCAGCTTAGGCAGGGTCTATGGCTACACCTTC. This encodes CASSLGRVYGYTF.

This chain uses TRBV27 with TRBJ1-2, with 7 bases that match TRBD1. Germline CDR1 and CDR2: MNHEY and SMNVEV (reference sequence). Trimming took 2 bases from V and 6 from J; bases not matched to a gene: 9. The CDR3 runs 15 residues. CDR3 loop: CASSLRGQGVDGYTF. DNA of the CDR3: TGTGCCAGCAGTTTAAGGGGGCAAGGCGTGGATGGCTACACCTTC.

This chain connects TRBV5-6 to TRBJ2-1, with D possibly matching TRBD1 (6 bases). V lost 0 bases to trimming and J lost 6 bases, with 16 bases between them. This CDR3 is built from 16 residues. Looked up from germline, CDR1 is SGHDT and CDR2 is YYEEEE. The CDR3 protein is CASSLALQGYGNEQFF. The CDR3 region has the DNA TGTGCCAGCAGCTTGGCCCTACAGGGTTACGGCAATGAGCAGTTCTTC.

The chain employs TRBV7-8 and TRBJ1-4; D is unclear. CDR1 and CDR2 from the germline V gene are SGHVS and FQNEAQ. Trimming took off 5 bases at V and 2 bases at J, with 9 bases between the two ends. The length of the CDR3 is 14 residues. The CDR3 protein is CASSPSRTNEKLFF. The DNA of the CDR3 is TGTGCCAGCAGCCCAAGCCGGACTAATGAAAAACTGTTTTTT.

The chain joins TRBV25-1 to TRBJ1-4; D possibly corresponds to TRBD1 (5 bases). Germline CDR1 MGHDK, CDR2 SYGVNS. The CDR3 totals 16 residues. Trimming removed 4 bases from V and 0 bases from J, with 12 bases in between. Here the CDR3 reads CASSAVRVATNEKLFF. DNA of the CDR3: TGTGCCAGCAGTGCGGTCAGGGTAGCAACTAATGAAAAACTGTTTTTT.